Presented here are 21 T cell receptor beta chains from one specimen sequenced in a study of vaccination and CD4 T cells after COVID-19. Cultured CD4+ T cell DNA was sequenced using the Oncomine TCR Beta short-read assay. TCRdb reanalysed the PCR reads using MiXCR and keeps one entry per CDR3 protein. The sample includes approximately 18,000 distinct CDR3 sequences, around 46% of them seen just once. The antigens these receptors bind are not known. Stated treatment: approximately 10-day PBMC culture with coronavirus spike peptide pools or control peptides (ViraFEST assay). The sample consisted of CD4+ T cells from blood, cultured in vitro, taken after SARS-CoV-2 vaccination. These receptors were collected from a human donor who had recovered from COVID-19.

This clonotype was recorded a few times. V and J are TRBV20-1 and TRBJ2-2; TRBD2 agrees at 7 bases. The CDR3 has 16 residues. Germline-derived CDR1 and CDR2 are DFQATT and SNEGSKA (reference sequence). Trimming cost V 6 bases and J 4 bases; bases outside gene matches: 14. The CDR3: CSAKRGAGVSTGELFF. The CDR3 DNA reads TGCAGTGCCAAGAGAGGGGCGGGAGTAAGCACCGGGGAGCTGTTTTTT.

The chain couples TRBV4-2 to TRBJ2-3; D gene unclear. V was shortened by 0 bases and J by 7 bases, with 8 bases between the two germline ends. Germline CDR1 reads LGHNA; CDR2 reads YNFKEQ. This CDR3 has 13 residues. CDR3 loop: CASSQDLAYTQYF. In DNA, the CDR3 is TGTGCCAGCAGCCAAGATCTTGCATATACGCAGTATTTT.

This clonotype has only a few counts. V is TRBV6-1 and J is TRBJ2-1; D may match TRBD1 or TRBD2 (5 bases each). Trimming took off 1 base at V and 8 bases at J, with 9 bases between the two ends. This CDR3 spans 13 amino acids. The germline gives CDR1 MNHNS, CDR2 SASEGT. The CDR3 DNA follows: TGTGCCAGCAGTGAAGAATGGGGACATGAGCAGTTCTTC. As protein: CASSEEWGHEQFF.

The chain recombines TRBV27 with TRBJ2-7, with TRBD2 identical over 13 bases. The ends lost 4 bases at V and 2 bases at J; junction bases unmatched: 5. CDR3 length: 16 amino acids. CDR1 is MNHEY, CDR2 SMNVEV, per germline (reference sequence). CDR3 residues: CASSSPTSGRAYEQYF. Here the CDR3 DNA reads TGTGCCAGCAGTTCCCCCACTAGCGGGAGGGCCTACGAGCAGTACTTC.

This clonotype came up a few times. The chain joins TRBV7-9 to TRBJ2-2; TRBD2 matches at 9 bases. Trimming took 5 bases from V and 6 from J; bases not matched to a gene: 7. This CDR3 is 15 amino acids long. Germline V gene data show CDR1 as SEHNR and CDR2 as FQNEAQ (reference sequence). CDR3 in amino acids: CASSPWTSAAGELFF. The CDR3 DNA is TGTGCCAGCAGCCCCTGGACTAGCGCAGCCGGGGAGCTGTTTTTT. Full variable domain (missing parts from reference TRBV7-9 and TRBJ2-2): DTGVSQNPRHKITKRGQNVTFRCDPISEHNRLYWYRQTLGQGPEFLTYFQNEAQLEKSRLLSDRFSAERPKGSFSTLEIQRTEQGDSAMYLCASSPWTSAAGELFFGEGSRLTVL.

V and J are TRBV2 and TRBJ2-7, with D perhaps matching TRBD1 (5 bases). From germline, CDR1 is SNHLY and CDR2 FYNNEI. Trimming removed 5 bases from V and 2 bases from J, with 16 bases in between. The CDR3 sequence is 15 residues long. This CDR3 is CASSIQDSSAYEQYF. The CDR3, as DNA: TGTGCCAGCAGTATTCAAGACAGTTCAGCCTACGAGCAGTACTTC.

This clonotype appeared once. The chain links TRBV7-2 to TRBJ2-7; 7 nucleotides match TRBD2. The CDR3 covers 16 residues. Germline-derived CDR1 and CDR2 are SGHTA and FQGNSA. V shed 3 bases and J 0 bases; nucleotides not matched to a gene: 8. The CDR3, as DNA: TGTGCCAGCAGCTTGGACCGGAGCGGGAACTCCTACGAGCAGTACTTC. This encodes CASSLDRSGNSYEQYF.

The chain has TRBV7-9 and TRBJ2-1, with D unclear. V lost 5 bases and J lost 10, with 18 bases in between. CDR1 and CDR2 (germline): SEHNR, FQNEAQ (reference sequence). The CDR3 covers 14 residues. CDR3 in amino acids: CASSPHEVSREQFF. In DNA, the CDR3 is TGTGCCAGCAGCCCGCACGAAGTCTCCAGAGAGCAGTTCTTC.

The V gene is TRBV28, the J gene TRBJ1-6, with 8 bases fitting TRBD1. This CDR3 has 14 amino acids. Germline CDR1 is MDHEN and CDR2 is SYDVKM. Germline trimming cut 6 bases from V and 8 bases from J; bases unmatched to any gene: 6. As DNA, the CDR3 is TGTGCCAGCAGGTCAGGACAGGGCTATTCACCCCTCCACTTT. Its translation is CASRSGQGYSPLHF.

The chain combines TRBV7-6 with TRBJ2-2; D unclear. The length of the CDR3 is 14 residues. From germline, CDR1 is SGHVS and CDR2 FNYEAQ. Trimming stripped 5 bases from V and 0 bases from J, with 7 bases between. The CDR3 DNA sequence: TGTGCCAGCAGCACCTACACGAACACCGGGGAGCTGTTTTTT. Translation: CASSTYTNTGELFF.

This clonotype is medium-sized in the sample. This sequence joins TRBV24-1 and TRBJ2-7, with D perhaps TRBD1 (5 bases). Germline V gene data show CDR1 as KGHDR and CDR2 as SFDVKD. This CDR3 is 17 amino acids long. With 4 bases removed from V and 4 bases from J, the gap between germline ends came to 22 bases. The CDR3 sequence is CATSDLAPGGQNYEQYF. DNA of the CDR3: TGTGCCACCAGTGACCTCGCCCCGGGCGGACAAAATTACGAGCAGTACTTC.

By sample fraction, this clonotype is medium-sized. One junction end does not reproduce the germline sequence, and a read error may be involved. The genes are TRBV7-7 and TRBJ2-5; no clear D. CDR3 length: 13 amino acids. Germline values: CDR1 SSHAT, CDR2 FNYEAQ (reference sequence). The CDR3 DNA reads TGTGCTAGCAGCTTACGGGTCCAAGAGACCCAGTACTTC. Protein sequence: CASSLRVQETQYF.

The CDR3 region is CASRVQGVSTGELFF. CDR3 nucleotide sequence: TGTGCCAGCAGAGTACAGGGGGTGAGCACCGGGGAGCTGTTTTTT. The chain links TRBV7-9 to TRBJ2-2, with 8 bases identical to TRBD1. With 6 bases clipped from V and 4 bases from J, the junction kept 7 bases outside the gene matches. There are 15 residues in the CDR3. The germline V gene encodes CDR1 SEHNR and CDR2 FQNEAQ (reference sequence).

V gene TRBV19 combines with J gene TRBJ1-5; D gene unclear. V was trimmed by 4 bases and J by 1 base, leaving 17 bases between them. From germline, CDR1 is LNHDA and CDR2 SQIVND (reference sequence). The CDR3 has 17 amino acids. CDR3 residues: CASSTPRWRRSNQPQHF. CDR3 coding DNA: TGTGCCAGTAGTACCCCCAGATGGCGTCGAAGCAATCAGCCCCAGCATTTT.

This sequence joins TRBV20-1 and TRBJ2-5; TRBD2 might be the D (6 bases). Trimming took off 1 base at V and 1 base at J, with 10 bases between the two ends. The CDR3 is 14 amino acids. Per germline, CDR1 DFQATT and CDR2 SNEGSKA (reference sequence). The CDR3 region has the DNA TGCAGTGCTAGAGTACACGGGGGCCAAGAGACCCAGTACTTC. Translated: CSARVHGGQETQYF.

As concerns this clonotype: A much larger clonotype is one base distant, so this may be a read error. The chain employs TRBV4-1 and TRBJ2-5, with 7 bases that match TRBD2. The V gene's germline CDR1 is MGHRA and CDR2 YSYEKL. The CDR3 sequence is 15 residues long. For the CDR3, the DNA is TGCGCCAGCAGCCAAGCGGGAGGCCTGCAAGAGATCCAGTACTTC. It translates to CASSQAGGLQEIQYF.

This clonotype was detected once. The V call is TRBV6-1, the J call TRBJ2-1; TRBD1 matches at 8 bases. The CDR3 contains 13 residues. With V trimmed by 5 bases and J by 5 bases, 2 bases remained unmatched. Germline V gives CDR1 MNHNS, CDR2 SASEGT. The CDR3 coding sequence is TGTGCCAGCAGTAGGACAGGGAACAATGAGCAGTTCTTC. Translated: CASSRTGNNEQFF.

This chain connects TRBV28 to TRBJ1-2; TRBD1 matches at 9 bases. Germline V gene lookup returns CDR1 MDHEN and CDR2 SYDVKM. This CDR3 comprises 14 residues. Unmatched junction bases numbered 3, after V lost 5 bases and J lost 2 bases. CDR3 sequence reads: CASSLTGGNYGYTF. DNA of the CDR3: TGTGCCAGCAGTCTCACAGGGGGCAACTATGGCTACACCTTC.

This clonotype was detected a few times. The V and J genes are TRBV24-1 and TRBJ2-7; 7 bases agree with TRBD1. V lost 9 bases and J lost 3; bases outside the gene matches: 4. In germline, CDR1 is KGHDR, CDR2 SFDVKD. This CDR3 is built from 12 residues. The CDR3 sequence is CATSDRDYEQYF. CDR3 in DNA: TGTGCCACCTCCGACAGGGACTACGAGCAGTACTTC.

This CDR3 is CSASLAGMAGELFF. The CDR3 bases are TGCAGTGCTAGTCTAGCGGGAATGGCCGGGGAGCTGTTTTTT. The J gene is TRBJ2-2, the V gene TRBV20-1; TRBD2 matches at 9 bases. Trimming took 3 bases from V and 6 from J; bases not matched to a gene: 5. This CDR3 spans 14 amino acids. Germline V CDR1 and CDR2: DFQATT, SNEGSKA (reference sequence).

This sequence joins TRBV27 and TRBJ2-7; D is possibly TRBD1 (6 bases). Deletions cut 5 bases from V and 8 bases from J, with 16 bases between. This CDR3 contains 13 residues. The germline gives CDR1 MNHEY, CDR2 SMNVEV (reference sequence). CDR3 loop: CASSPIVGAKQYF. CDR3 nucleotides: TGTGCCAGCAGTCCTATCGTGGGGGCTAAGCAGTACTTC.